The 10 T cell receptor beta chains presented below share a single source sample, sequenced in a study of shared clonotypes between healthy human individuals. Method: immunoSEQ multiplex PCR; TCRdb's copy keeps in-frame clones and lacks some. In the table there are around 2.5 million clones, approximately 93% of which are singletons. Material: naive CD4+ T cells from PBMCs. The sample's subset: CD45RA+ positively selected. These TCRs come from a man younger than 35 in good health. Some clones in this sample may be carry-over from other donors' samples.

The chain combines TRBV12-5 with TRBJ1-1, with a possible D match to TRBD1 (5 bases). CDR1 and CDR2 from the germline V gene are LGHNT and FRNRAP. The CDR3 loop spans 16 amino acids. Trimming pared 2 bases from V and 2 bases from J, leaving 15 bases between. The CDR3 sequence is CASGLPLHRNNTEAFF. The CDR3, as DNA: TGTGCTAGTGGTTTGCCCCTTCACAGGAATAACACTGAAGCTTTCTTT.

This clone was seen once. The chain links TRBV6-1 to TRBJ2-3; D may be TRBD1 (6 bases). This CDR3 has 14 amino acids. V gave up 6 bases and J gave up 0 bases, with 10 bases separating them. The germline gives CDR1 MNHNS, CDR2 SASEGT. The CDR3 region is CASRVRGSTDTQYF. The CDR3 region has the DNA TGTGCCAGCAGGGTCAGGGGTAGCACAGATACGCAGTATTTT.

The CDR3 DNA is TGTGCCAGCAGCTTAGGGGAGCGGGAGTTTTCCGAGCAGTACTTC. It yields the protein CASSLGEREFSEQYF. This chain connects TRBV7-2 to TRBJ2-7; 8 bases agree with TRBD2. V lost 1 base and J lost 6; bases outside the gene matches: 8. Germline V lookup: CDR1 SGHTA, CDR2 FQGNSA. CDR3 length: 15 residues.

The chain combines TRBV7-9 with TRBJ2-7, with D possibly matching TRBD2 (6 bases). The CDR3 spans 15 residues. V dropped 2 bases and J dropped 4 bases, with 15 bases sitting between them. Looked up from germline, CDR1 is SEHNR and CDR2 is FQNEAQ (reference sequence). CDR3 sequence (DNA): TGTGCCAGCAGCTTATGGGGCGGGATAACGTACGAGCAGTACTTC. Encoded protein: CASSLWGGITYEQYF.

With regard to this clone: Distinct nucleotide sequences in the sample also encode this CDR3. The J gene is TRBJ2-7, the V gene TRBV7-9; D remains ambiguous. The CDR3 loop spans 14 amino acids. Germline CDR1 and CDR2: SEHNR and FQNEAQ (reference sequence). The V gene lost 0 bases and the J gene lost 0 bases, with 6 bases spanning the gap. The CDR3 DNA sequence: TGTGCCAGCAGCTTAGCGGGCGGCTCCTACGAGCAGTACTTC. This codes for CASSLAGGSYEQYF.

The CDR3, as DNA: TGTGCCAGTAGTGCAGCACCTAAGAACTATGGCTACACCTTC. It encodes CASSAAPKNYGYTF. The chain uses TRBV19 and TRBJ1-2, with D unresolved. Trimming pared 5 bases from V and 2 bases from J, leaving 12 bases between. Germline CDR1 reads LNHDA; CDR2 reads SQIVND (reference sequence). The CDR3 covers 14 residues.

This clone is a singleton in its sample. Other nucleotide sequences from this sample produce the same CDR3. This chain connects TRBV18 to TRBJ2-7; a possible D gene is TRBD1 (6 bases). The V end lost 6 bases, the J end lost 6 bases, and 18 bases lay between the germline ends. CDR3 size: 14 residues. CDR1 is KGHSH, CDR2 LQKENI, per germline. The CDR3 region is CASSRPGQGTEQYF. Written as DNA, the CDR3 is TGTGCCAGCTCGCGACCGGGACAAGGCACCGAGCAGTACTTC.

The chain combines TRBV4-1 with TRBJ1-4, with D unclear. Trimming removed 1 base at V and 5 bases at J, with 14 bases between. Germline CDR1 is MGHRA and CDR2 is YSYEKL. The CDR3 totals 16 residues. For the CDR3, the DNA is TGCGCCAGCAGCCAAGTCGGGAAGGCCTTCAATGAAAAACTGTTTTTT. It codes for CASSQVGKAFNEKLFF.

This clone has only a few counts. The V and J genes are TRBV5-1 and TRBJ1-2; the D gene is possibly TRBD1 (6 bases). Germline V lookup: CDR1 SGHRS, CDR2 YFSETQ. V lost 0 bases, J lost 7 bases, and 13 bases lay in between. The CDR3 has 14 residues. In DNA form, the CDR3 reads TGCGCCAGCAGCTTGGAAGGGCAGGGGTCTGGCTACACCTTC. This codes for CASSLEGQGSGYTF.

The CDR3 region has the DNA TGTGCCAGTTATCCCACAGTGGAGGGTGGCTATGGCTACACCTTC. Translating gives CASYPTVEGGYGYTF. The genes are TRBV19 and TRBJ1-2; D ambiguous. The CDR3 runs to 15 residues. Per the germline V gene, CDR1 is LNHDA and CDR2 is SQIVND (reference sequence). Between the trimmed V and J ends, which lost 8 bases and 4 bases, there was a span of 20 bases. The whole variable domain, remainder taken from reference TRBV19 and TRBJ1-2, is DGGITQSPKYLFRKEGQNVTLSCEQNLNHDAMYWYRQDPGQGLRLIYYSQIVNDFQKGDIAEGYSVSREKKESFPLTVTSAQKNPTAFYLCASYPTVEGGYGYTFGSGTRLTVV.